The 28 T cell receptor beta chains below come from one sample, sequenced in a study of T cell responses to AZD1222 COVID-19 vaccine. Here immunoSEQ multiplex PCR was the method, and the copy in TCRdb shows in-frame clones only, minus some. The sample contains fewer than 200,000 clones, around 88% of which appear only once. Sequences were derived from peripheral blood, sampled 28 days after the second AZD1222 dose. The origin of the receptors is an adult who received the AZD1222 COVID-19 vaccine.

This rearrangement joins TRBV9 to TRBJ2-6; D not certain. The CDR3 has 14 residues. V was trimmed by 4 bases and J by 4 bases, leaving 9 bases between them. Per germline, CDR1 SGDLS and CDR2 YYNGEE. CDR3 amino acids: CASSPSRGANVLTF. The CDR3 DNA follows: TGTGCCAGCAGCCCGTCCAGGGGGGCCAACGTCCTGACTTTC.

The chain carries TRBV2 and TRBJ1-1; no definite D call. CDR1 and CDR2 from the germline V gene are SNHLY and FYNNEI. The CDR3 is made up of 13 amino acids. V lost 5 bases and J 1 base, leaving 8 bases between the germline ends. The CDR3 loop is CASSFGTNTEAFF. The CDR3 nucleotides are TGTGCCAGCAGTTTTGGCACGAACACTGAAGCTTTCTTT.

This chain connects TRBV28 to TRBJ2-1; 10 bases line up with TRBD1. V lost 2 bases to trimming and J lost 14 bases; unmatched junction nucleotides: 6. This CDR3 has 13 residues. In germline, CDR1 is MDHEN, CDR2 SYDVKM. Here the CDR3 DNA reads TGTGCCAGCAGTTTACCTCGGGACAGGGGTGAGTTCTTC. Encoded protein: CASSLPRDRGEFF.

The CDR3 nucleotides read TGCGCCAGCAGCTCGGGCGGAACCACTGAAGCTTTCTTT. This sequence encodes CASSSGGTTEAFF. The J gene is TRBJ1-1, the V gene TRBV5-1; D is unclear. The CDR3 runs 13 residues. CDR1 and CDR2 from the germline V gene are SGHRS and YFSETQ. The V gene lost 3 bases and the J gene lost 4 bases, with 10 bases spanning the gap.

The chain has TRBV2 and TRBJ1-4; weak D call: TRBD1 (6 bases). The CDR3 length is 11 residues. CDR1 and CDR2 (germline): SNHLY, FYNNEI. V was trimmed by 6 bases and J by 10 bases, leaving 9 bases between them. CDR3 bases: TGTGCCAGCAGAGGGGGAGGAAAACTGTTTTTT. It translates to CASRGGGKLFF.

This clone was counted between two and nine times. The rearrangement uses TRBV6-5 and TRBJ2-3; TRBD1 matches 8 bases. Germline lookup yields CDR1 MNHEY and CDR2 SVGAGI. V lost 6 bases, J lost 1 base, and 0 bases stayed unmatched. The CDR3 is 13 amino acids. The CDR3, as DNA: TGTGCCAGCAGGGACAGGGGCACAGATACGCAGTATTTT. Translating it yields CASRDRGTDTQYF.

This sequence joins TRBV19 and TRBJ1-1; weak D call: TRBD1 (5 bases). CDR3 length: 17 residues. The germline V gene encodes CDR1 LNHDA and CDR2 SQIVND (reference sequence). Trimming took 5 bases from V and 1 from J, leaving 20 bases between them. The DNA of the CDR3 is TGTGCCAGTAGTCTATCACGTGGGGCGCCGCAGAACACTGAAGCTTTCTTT. As protein: CASSLSRGAPQNTEAFF.

The chain uses TRBV7-9 and TRBJ2-3, with 9 bases that match TRBD1. V was clipped by 3 bases and J by 0 bases; unmatched bases: 7. CDR3 size: 17 residues. Germline CDR1 is SEHNR and CDR2 is FQNEAQ (reference sequence). This CDR3 reads CASSLTGGRRSTDTQYF. For the CDR3, the DNA is TGTGCCAGCAGCTTGACAGGGGGGCGCCGGAGCACAGATACGCAGTATTTT.

The chain employs TRBV12-3 or TRBV12-4 and TRBJ1-5, with TRBD1 as a possible D gene (5 bases). The CDR3 runs 12 residues. The V end was cut by 3 bases, the J end by 11 bases, with 11 bases between. The DNA of the CDR3 is TGTGCCAGCAGTTTGGGGGTAAGGTCCCAGCATTTT. This translates into CASSLGVRSQHF.

The chain couples TRBV11-1 to TRBJ2-3, with 9 bases matching TRBD2. Germline loops: CDR1 SGHAT, CDR2 FQDESV (reference sequence). The CDR3 has 15 residues. The V and J ends lost 5 bases and 1 base, in that order; junction bases with no gene match: 4. The CDR3 nucleotides read TGTGCCAGCAGCGTGCGGGGGGGCGGCACAGATACGCAGTATTTT. Residues: CASSVRGGGTDTQYF.

The V call is TRBV5-4, the J call TRBJ2-3; TRBD2 might be the D (5 bases). The CDR3 consists of 13 residues. Per the germline V gene, CDR1 is SGHNT and CDR2 is YYREEE (reference sequence). The V end lost 0 bases, the J end lost 3 bases, and 5 bases lay between the germline ends. In DNA form, the CDR3 reads TGTGCCAGCAGCTTGGCGGGGACAGATACGCAGTATTTT. This encodes CASSLAGTDTQYF.

This sequence joins TRBV9 and TRBJ2-5; tentatively, D is TRBD1 or TRBD2 (6 bases each). The CDR3 spans 17 residues. Trimming stripped 1 base from V and 2 bases from J, with 18 bases between. Germline V gives CDR1 SGDLS, CDR2 YYNGEE. The CDR3 loop reads CASSVRAGGGTQETQYF. CDR3 sequence (DNA): TGTGCCAGCAGCGTAAGGGCCGGAGGGGGTACACAAGAGACCCAGTACTTC.

The rearrangement links TRBV9 to TRBJ2-1; D is uncertain. CDR3 length equals 12 residues. CDR1 and CDR2 from the germline V gene are SGDLS and YYNGEE. The V and J ends lost 3 bases and 2 bases respectively, with 3 bases between them. The CDR3 nucleotides are TGTGCCAGCAGCGCCACCTACAATGAGCAGTTCTTC. Translation gives CASSATYNEQFF.

The chain employs TRBV6-1 and TRBJ2-5; D ambiguous. The CDR3 has 12 residues. With 3 bases removed from V and 5 bases from J, the gap between germline ends came to 7 bases. Germline V lookup: CDR1 MNHNS, CDR2 SASEGT. The CDR3 region is CASSENWETQYF. The CDR3 nucleotides are TGTGCCAGCAGTGAGAACTGGGAGACCCAGTACTTC.

This clone appeared a single time. The chain has TRBV5-1 and TRBJ2-5; D is perhaps TRBD2 (6 bases). The CDR3 sequence is 13 residues long. Germline values: CDR1 SGHRS, CDR2 YFSETQ. The V end was cut by 6 bases, the J end by 1 base, with 10 bases between. In DNA form, the CDR3 reads TGCGCCAGCACGCGGGGACCCCAAGAGACCCAGTACTTC. Protein sequence: CASTRGPQETQYF.

About this clone itself: Other DNA variants within this sample encode the same CDR3. The chain recombines TRBV5-1 with TRBJ1-1; D not resolved. Germline V gene lookup returns CDR1 SGHRS and CDR2 YFSETQ. The CDR3 contains 13 residues. The germline V and J ends were trimmed by 0 bases and 4 bases, with 7 bases remaining between them. The CDR3 DNA sequence: TGCGCCAGCAGCTTGGGCCGGGGCACTGAAGCTTTCTTT. It translates to CASSLGRGTEAFF.

The CDR3 region is CARWGTSGLSDTQYF. The CDR3 nucleotides read TGTGCCAGATGGGGGACTAGCGGGCTGTCGGATACGCAGTATTTT. This chain connects TRBV7-7 to TRBJ2-3; the match to TRBD2 covers 12 bases. This CDR3 spans 15 amino acids. Germline CDR1 and CDR2: SSHAT and FNYEAQ (reference sequence). Losses at the gene ends were 9 bases for V and 6 bases for J; bases not matched to a gene: 10. The full variable domain, completed using reference TRBV7-7 and TRBJ2-3, is GAGVSQSPRYKVTKRGQDVTLRCDPISSHATLYWYQQALGQGPEFLTYFNYEAQPDKSGLPSDRFSAERPEGSISTLTIQRTEQRDSAMYRCARWGTSGLSDTQYFGPGTRLTVL.

This clone was seen only a few times. V usage is TRBV10-3 and J usage is TRBJ2-1, with D uncertain. The CDR3 extends over 13 amino acids. In germline, CDR1 is ENHRY, CDR2 SYGVKD. Between the trimmed V and J ends, which lost 5 bases and 7 bases, there was a span of 12 bases. The CDR3 sequence is CAISSPFSNEQFF. The CDR3 DNA follows: TGTGCCATCAGTTCTCCCTTCTCTAATGAGCAGTTCTTC.

The V and J genes are TRBV10-3 and TRBJ1-1; TRBD1 aligns across 7 bases. The trim removed 7 bases at V and 3 bases at J, leaving 2 bases unmatched. Germline lookup yields CDR1 ENHRY and CDR2 SYGVKD. The CDR3 has 12 residues. CDR3 sequence: CAINQGDTEAFF. For the CDR3, the DNA is TGTGCCATCAACCAGGGGGACACTGAAGCTTTCTTT.

This clone came up a few times. The chain employs TRBV7-9 and TRBJ1-6, with no clear D. The CDR3 is 14 residues long. V was cut by 1 base and J by 6 bases, with 7 bases left in between. Germline CDR1 reads SEHNR; CDR2 reads FQNEAQ (reference sequence). In DNA, the CDR3 is TGTGCCAGCAGCTTAGGGGTTTCTAATTCACCCCTCCACTTT. This translates into CASSLGVSNSPLHF.

The chain combines TRBV20-1 with TRBJ1-6; D not certain. The length of the CDR3 is 14 residues. V lost 3 bases to trimming and J lost 5 bases, with 11 bases between them. Germline loops: CDR1 DFQATT, CDR2 SNEGSKA (reference sequence). Here the CDR3 reads CSASSPENNSPLHF. In DNA, the CDR3 is TGCAGTGCTAGTTCCCCAGAAAATAATTCACCCCTCCACTTT.

The rearrangement uses TRBV2 and TRBJ2-3, with 7 bases identical to TRBD1. This CDR3 spans 14 amino acids. The J segment lost 5 bases and the V segment lost 5 bases, leaving 7 bases of the junction unmatched. The germline CDR1 and CDR2 sequences are SNHLY and FYNNEI. CDR3 nucleotides: TGTGCCAGCAGTCAGGGGGTCCCCATAGATACGCAGTATTTT. As protein: CASSQGVPIDTQYF.

V usage is TRBV9 and J usage is TRBJ2-7, with D possibly matching TRBD1 (6 bases). The CDR3 loop spans 19 amino acids. The V and J ends lost 0 bases and 7 bases respectively, with 29 bases between them. Germline-derived CDR1 and CDR2 are SGDLS and YYNGEE. CDR3 sequence reads: CASSVGLQGPGTGSSEQYF. In DNA, the CDR3 is TGTGCCAGCAGCGTAGGTCTACAGGGCCCGGGTACGGGGTCTTCGGAGCAGTACTTC.

V and J are TRBV6-6 and TRBJ1-1, with a possible D match to TRBD1 (5 bases). The CDR3 is 16 residues long. The V end was cut by 5 bases, the J end by 0 bases, with 16 bases between. Germline V lookup: CDR1 MNHNY, CDR2 SVGAGI (reference sequence). CDR3 DNA sequence: TGTGCCAGCAGTCCAAGACAGTCCCTCATGAACACTGAAGCTTTCTTT. Protein product: CASSPRQSLMNTEAFF.

The chain's CDR3 is CASSYGALDRNTIYF. DNA of the CDR3: TGTGCCAGCAGTTACGGGGCTCTGGATAGAAACACCATATATTTT. The rearrangement uses TRBV6-5 and TRBJ1-3, with D possibly matching TRBD1 (5 bases). With 2 bases removed from V and 5 bases from J, the gap between germline ends came to 13 bases. Germline V gives CDR1 MNHEY, CDR2 SVGAGI. The CDR3 runs 15 residues.

The chain employs TRBV30 and TRBJ2-7; 7 bases line up with TRBD1. This CDR3 is 12 amino acids long. Trimming cost V 5 bases and J 6 bases; bases outside gene matches: 7. CDR1 GTSNPN and CDR2 SVGIG come from the germline V gene (reference sequence). The CDR3 sequence: CAWDRDLGEQYF. CDR3 DNA: TGTGCCTGGGACAGGGATCTAGGCGAGCAGTACTTC.

CDR3 sequence reads: CAGSYRVRYNSPLHF. The CDR3, as DNA: TGTGCCGGGTCATACAGGGTCCGTTATAATTCACCCCTCCACTTT. The chain joins TRBV27 to TRBJ1-6; possibly TRBD1 for D (6 bases). Deletions cut 11 bases from V and 4 bases from J, with 18 bases between. The CDR3 length is 15 residues. Per germline, CDR1 MNHEY and CDR2 SMNVEV (reference sequence).

This clone has a single count. The chain recombines TRBV29-1 with TRBJ1-1; perhaps TRBD1 as D (6 bases). The ends were cut back, 6 bases at V and 4 bases at J, with 12 bases in the middle. The germline CDR1 and CDR2 sequences are SQVTM and ANQGSEA. The CDR3 has 12 amino acids. CDR3 protein: CSVTGTPTEAFF. The CDR3 DNA is TGCAGCGTCACCGGGACACCCACTGAAGCTTTCTTT.